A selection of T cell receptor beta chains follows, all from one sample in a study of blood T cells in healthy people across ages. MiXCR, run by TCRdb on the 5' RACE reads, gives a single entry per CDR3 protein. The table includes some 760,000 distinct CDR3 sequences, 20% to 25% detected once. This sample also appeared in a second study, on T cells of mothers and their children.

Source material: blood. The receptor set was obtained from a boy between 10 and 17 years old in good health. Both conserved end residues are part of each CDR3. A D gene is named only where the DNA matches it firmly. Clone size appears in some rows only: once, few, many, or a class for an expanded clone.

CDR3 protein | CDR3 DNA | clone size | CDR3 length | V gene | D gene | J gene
CSAPPDLTGELFF | TGCAGTGCCCCTCCGGATCTTACCGGGGAGCTGTTTTTT | - | 13 | TRBV20-1 | - | TRBJ2-2
CASSLPPRLAGLYNEQFF | TGTGCCAGCAGTTTACCCCCACGACTAGCGGGATTATACAATGAGCAGTTCTTC | - | 18 | TRBV28 | TRBD2 | TRBJ2-1
CASSVTGTGNEKLFF | TGTGCCAGCAGTGTCACCGGGACAGGGAATGAAAAACTGTTTTTT | few | 15 | TRBV6-1 | TRBD1 | TRBJ1-4
CASSSTSGRNSEQFF | TGTGCCAGCAGCTCTACTAGCGGGAGGAATAGTGAGCAGTTCTTC | - | 15 | TRBV7-3 | TRBD2 | TRBJ2-1
CASSYGTFDPEQYF | TGTGCCAGCAGCTACGGGACTTTCGATCCCGAGCAGTACTTC | - | 14 | TRBV11-2 | - | TRBJ2-7
CASNPGGGYEQYF | TGTGCCAGCAACCCCGGCGGGGGCTACGAGCAGTACTTC | - | 13 | TRBV11-2 | TRBD2 | TRBJ2-7
CASSPMDKSYNEQFF | TGTGCCAGCAGCCCCATGGATAAGTCCTACAATGAGCAGTTCTTC | many | 15 | TRBV7-3 | - | TRBJ2-1
CASSFAGGLTDTQYF | TGTGCCAGCAGTTTTGCGGGGGGCCTAACAGATACGCAGTATTTT | few | 15 | TRBV6-6 | TRBD2 | TRBJ2-3
CASSSRLGSYEQYF | TGTGCCAGCAGTTCTCGTTTGGGCTCCTACGAGCAGTACTTC | - | 14 | TRBV28 | - | TRBJ2-7
CASSLLLGINEKLFF | TGTGCCAGCAGCTTACTGTTGGGGATTAATGAAAAACTGTTTTTT | once | 15 | TRBV12-3/TRBV12-4 | - | TRBJ1-4
CASSQNGGDTQYF | TGCGCCAGCAGCCAAAACGGGGGAGATACGCAGTATTTT | - | 13 | TRBV4-3 | - | TRBJ2-3
CATSRDGGGGYGYTF | TGTGCCACCAGCAGAGACGGGGGTGGTGGATATGGCTACACCTTC | - | 15 | TRBV15 | - | TRBJ1-2
CASSGNVWPGHEKLFF | TGTGCCAGCAGCGGGAACGTTTGGCCTGGGCATGAAAAACTGTTTTTT | few | 16 | TRBV5-6 | - | TRBJ1-4
CASSSLDGAHLEQYF | TGTGCCAGCAGTTCTCTCGACGGGGCGCATCTCGAGCAGTACTTC | - | 15 | TRBV28 | - | TRBJ2-7
CASSQEAGRGSDTQYF | TGCGCCAGCAGCCAAGAAGCCGGGAGAGGCTCAGATACGCAGTATTTT | few | 16 | TRBV4-3 | - | TRBJ2-3
CASSGQWTYEQYF | TGTGCCAGCAGCGGACAGTGGACCTACGAGCAGTACTTC | - | 13 | TRBV28 | - | TRBJ2-7
CASSSHRSTVNSNQPQHF | TGTGCCAGCAGTTCCCACCGGTCGACAGTAAATAGCAATCAGCCCCAGCATTTT | - | 18 | TRBV28 | - | TRBJ1-5
CASSLGGQGENEQFF | TGTGCCAGCAGCCTGGGGGGACAGGGAGAAAATGAGCAGTTCTTC | - | 15 | TRBV7-3 | TRBD1 | TRBJ2-1
CASSFRGVRTEAFF | TGTGCCAGCAGCTTCCGGGGAGTCAGAACTGAAGCTTTCTTT | once | 14 | TRBV7-3 | - | TRBJ1-1
CATSRAAGYEQYF | TGTGCCACCAGCAGGGCGGCGGGCTACGAGCAGTACTTC | few | 13 | TRBV15 | - | TRBJ2-7
CSVERRLNTEAFF | TGCAGCGTTGAACGCAGATTGAACACTGAAGCTTTCTTT | many | 13 | TRBV29-1 | - | TRBJ1-1
CVSKAGEPKNTEAFF | TGTGTGTCAAAGGCGGGGGAGCCGAAGAACACTGAAGCTTTCTTT | once | 15 | TRBV27 | - | TRBJ1-1
CASRAPPYNEQFF | TGTGCCAGCAGAGCTCCCCCCTACAATGAGCAGTTCTTC | - | 13 | TRBV6-2/TRBV6-3 | - | TRBJ2-1
CASSPRTGVYYGYTF | TGTGCCAGCAGCCCCCGGACAGGGGTTTACTATGGCTACACCTTC | - | 15 | TRBV7-2 | TRBD1 | TRBJ1-2
CASSQGTTGGEDIQYF | TGCGCCAGCAGCCAAGGGACGACGGGGGGCGAGGACATTCAGTACTTC | few | 16 | TRBV4-3 | - | TRBJ2-4
CSVSEPRGTEAFF | TGCAGCGTTAGTGAGCCACGAGGCACTGAAGCTTTCTTT | few | 13 | TRBV29-1 | - | TRBJ1-1
CASSSSVPYEQYF | TGTGCCAGCAGTTCGTCTGTCCCCTACGAGCAGTACTTC | - | 13 | TRBV28 | - | TRBJ2-7
CASTSIRSGEQETQYF | TGTGCCAGCACGTCGATAAGATCGGGGGAACAAGAGACCCAGTACTTC | - | 16 | TRBV6-2/TRBV6-3 | - | TRBJ2-5
CSVIPGLGSYNEQFF | TGCAGCGTTATTCCGGGACTCGGGTCCTACAATGAGCAGTTCTTC | few | 15 | TRBV29-1 | - | TRBJ2-1
CASSFVGTSTGELFF | TGTGCCAGCAGCTTTGTCGGGACCAGCACCGGGGAGCTGTTTTTT | few | 15 | TRBV11-1 | - | TRBJ2-2
CASSSTTSGGQLTYEQYF | TGTGCCAGCAGCTCGACGACTAGCGGGGGGCAACTAACCTACGAGCAGTACTTC | - | 18 | TRBV11-2 | TRBD2 | TRBJ2-7
CASSLTGSKETQYF | TGTGCCAGCAGCTTAACTGGGTCAAAGGAGACCCAGTACTTC | - | 14 | TRBV7-3 | - | TRBJ2-5
CASSVGVSVLAGDETQYF | TGTGCCAGCAGCGTAGGTGTAAGTGTACTAGCGGGAGACGAGACCCAGTACTTC | - | 18 | TRBV9 | TRBD2 | TRBJ2-5
CASSLIATSAAKTIQYF | TGTGCCAGCAGTTTAATAGCGACTAGCGCAGCCAAAACCATTCAGTACTTC | few | 17 | TRBV28 | TRBD2 | TRBJ2-4
CASSLAGQGTDNEQFF | TGCGCCAGCAGCTTGGCCGGACAGGGGACTGACAATGAGCAGTTCTTC | - | 16 | TRBV5-1 | TRBD1 | TRBJ2-1
CASSFWGVPTDTQYF | TGTGCCAGCAGTTTTTGGGGGGTGCCGACAGATACGCAGTATTTT | few | 15 | TRBV28 | - | TRBJ2-3
CASSFVSNEKLFF | TGTGCCAGCAGTTTTGTGTCTAATGAAAAACTGTTTTTT | few | 13 | TRBV28 | - | TRBJ1-4
CASSLGFSLNIQYF | TGCGCCAGCAGCTTGGGATTTTCATTAAACATTCAGTACTTC | - | 14 | TRBV5-1 | - | TRBJ2-4
CASRGGGKNSEQYF | TGTGCCAGCCGGGGTGGGGGGAAAAACTCCGAGCAGTACTTC | - | 14 | TRBV7-2 | - | TRBJ2-7
CASSGGGESSYEQYF | TGTGCCAGCAGCGGGGGAGGGGAATCCTCCTACGAGCAGTACTTC | few | 15 | TRBV9 | TRBD2 | TRBJ2-7
CSAERTGAIYEQYF | TGCAGTGCTGAAAGGACAGGGGCTATCTACGAGCAGTACTTC | - | 14 | TRBV20-1 | TRBD1 | TRBJ2-7